This T cell receptor beta chain emerged from a study of cytomegalovirus exposure and HLA in healthy donors (dated by TCRdb to 2016 to 2017). Turning to the overall study: According to an earlier analysis of 550 to 700 of the donors, 150 million to 200 million T cells yielded some 110 million unique TCR beta sequences and 250 to 350 Gb of sequence data. Approximately 310 gigabases of sequencing data and approximately 93 million unique TCR sequences were included in an early release covering several hundred HLA-typed donors. The genetic ancestry cluster associated with self-reported Caucasian donors included around four fifths of the roughly 400 genotyped donors. The study was designed to test whether signatures of past pathogen exposure could be identified by cataloging public T cell receptors. The study profiled the T cell repertoires of 500 to 800 subjects by immunosequencing and related them to cytomegalovirus serostatus. In addition to the first cohort of hundreds of subjects, a separate validation cohort of 120 different subjects was used. To predict cytomegalovirus infection status, the study combined high-throughput TCR immunosequencing, statistical association of individual TCRs with disease status, and machine learning. In a later analysis, previously published TCR beta repertoires from 600 to 850 donors were re-analyzed and high-resolution HLA genotyping was added so that TCR occurrence patterns could be studied. Rather than using new phenotypic data, the later analysis identified candidate immune exposures from TCR beta sequences and from how often those sequences occurred across donors. An earlier analysis of a few hundred of the donors applied high-throughput TCR beta sequencing to assess whether each TCR beta V gene segment acted as functional or pseudogenic. Donor age, sex, ethnicity and CMV serostatus were collected together with the repertoire data. In a later genetic analysis, genome-wide SNP genotypes for about 65% of the roughly 700 donors were used, and that subset was treated as a discovery cohort. All discovery cohort repertoires had been generated on a single sequencing platform. Class I and class II HLA loci were covered by the typing at four-digit resolution. Typing coverage differed by locus: A, B, C, DRB1 and DQB1 were typed in roughly 620-630 donors, DQA1 in around 500, DPA1 in some 570, and DPB1 in 450 to 480. Roughly five DR-DQ haplotypes were treated as single units for association and clustering because of strong linkage in the cohort. Among several hundred genotyped donors of the cohort, an average of approximately 240,000 unique TCR beta nucleotide sequences was sequenced per donor, of which about 18% were non-productive.

The cohort was made up of roughly 670 healthy bone marrow donors. All cohort members were sampled while nominally healthy, although unrecorded immune exposures were likely present. The donor was CMV seropositive and was included in the group of 250 to 350 seropositive cohort members. A peripheral blood sample was provided by each donor, and peripheral blood mononuclear cells were used for TCR beta sequencing. The Qiagen DNeasy Blood Extraction Kit was used to extract genomic DNA from the blood cell samples. Remarks on this clone: What antigen it recognizes has not been identified. Per-nucleotide qualities are absent, and no much larger clonotype sits a single base away.

The library was made by the immunoSEQ multiplex PCR assay. For the multiplex PCR, a mixture combining 60 forward primers for TCR Vbeta segments and 13 reverse primers for TCR Jbeta segments was used. A multiplex PCR assay on genomic DNA amplified the CDR3 region of rearranged TCR beta genes. The amplified TCR beta libraries were sequenced on the Illumina HiSeq System as 87-base-pair reads. The source study handled its data this way. In a later analysis, some 80 million unique TCR beta chains were counted across the approximately 640 repertoires, and about 9.9 million of these chains were shared by at least two donors. Raw reads were error-corrected and collapsed into unique sequences by a nearest-neighbor algorithm in which closely related sequences were merged to remove PCR and sequencing errors. V, D and J gene segments were assigned by aligning CDR3 sequences to IMGT reference sequences. Each retained sequence needed at least a six-nucleotide match to both a V gene segment and a J gene segment. A rearrangement was called productive if the CDR3 had no stop codons and remained in frame with V and J, and every other rearrangement was called non-productive. CDR3 was defined according to IMGT convention as the region running from the second conserved V-encoded cysteine to the conserved J-encoded phenylalanine. Sequences without an unambiguous match to a single V gene segment were excluded from the earlier analysis of 587 of the donors. An earlier analysis of 450 to 650 of the donors called V segments functional above 56.7% productive rearrangements and segregating when the between-donor standard deviation exceeded 5%. To diagnose cytomegalovirus status from the catalog of TCR beta chain sequences, a statistical classification framework was built. In a later analysis, TCR nucleotide sequences were compared against IMGT/GENE-DB human TR gene sequences so that V and J genes could be assigned. A later analysis assigned CDR3 sequences and most-parsimonious VDJ recombination scenarios with the TCRdist pipeline. In a later analysis, every TCR beta chain was defined by the combination of its CDR3 amino acid sequence and its V-gene family, and reads without a unique V-gene family were dropped. To address suspected cross-contamination and a sequencing artifact, a later analysis removed 550 to 750 highly shared, low-generation-probability nucleotide sequences. A later analysis calculated a clonal expansion index for each public chain from normalized within-repertoire ranks of inferred template counts. In a later analysis, generation probabilities were computed with a VDJ recombination model fitted to out-of-frame rearrangements, and the resulting probabilities were checked against IGoR. In a later analysis, TCR-TCR, TCR-HLA and TCR-CMV co-occurrence was scored with hypergeometric tests, and a repertoire-size bias correction was applied to TCR pairs. False discovery rates were estimated in a later analysis by permuting HLA or CMV assignments 20 times. A later analysis grouped co-occurring TCRs with DBSCAN, adding TCRdist sequence similarity when clustering within HLA-allele-positive subsets. Repertoires with fewer than 30,000 or more than 120,000 public chains, plus five repertoires with anomalous nucleotide sharing, were excluded from co-occurrence clustering. TCRdb re-hosts the immuneACCESS table, in-frame sequences only. Its copies lack some clones; in the studies checked, an unresolved V gene accounts for under half of them, and the cause for the rest is not known. From that table come the V and J calls and clone size; the DNA was used to work out D and trimming. The sample data list more than 110,000 clones, and over 60% of these were observed just once. The ten largest clones take up 1% to 1.5% of the sample.

From the cysteine through the phenylalanine, the CDR3 covers 15 amino acids. Here the CDR3 DNA is all that survives: 45 bases in frame from base 1. At the junction V is shortened by 1 base and J by 3 bases; bases outside the gene matches: 5. CDR1 MNHEY and CDR2 SVGAGI were looked up in the germline V gene. What the authors observed across the whole study: A cluster of highly shared sequence variants was judged likely to be a technical artifact of the sequencing pipeline. Presence/absence analyses assumed roughly uniform sequencing depth across donors, an assumption that may not hold. Across donors, most TCR sequences were observed very rarely, whereas some public TCRs were present in many individuals. Compared with equally common non-associated chains, HLA-associated TCR beta chains in a later analysis were more clonally expanded and had lower generation probabilities. Three of the identified cytomegalovirus-associated TCR beta chains were confirmed in vitro to be specific for cytomegalovirus antigens. The authors suggested that the approach could potentially be extended to other disease states and immunological phenotypes. CMV serostatus was the only immune exposure information available for the cohort. A later analysis associated 16,951 TCR beta sequences with specific HLA alleles at a false discovery rate of 0.05. In a later analysis, most CMV-associated TCR beta chains were found to appear HLA-restricted, with HLA associations seemingly driven largely by CMV exposure. According to a later analysis, TCR association rates differed among HLA loci, with DRB1 alleles showing the most associated TCRs and HLA-C alleles showing the fewest. The study listed 164 TCR beta chains as associated with cytomegalovirus. In a later genetic analysis, a missense DCLRE1C variant was associated with V-gene and J-gene trimming of TCR beta chains, and the association was replicated in an independent cohort. Several of the top co-occurrence clusters appeared to be linked to parvovirus B19, influenza, CMV and Epstein-Barr virus, according to a later analysis. Because HLA typing was unavailable for some donors at each locus, only the typed subset was used in association tests. When HLA alleles, especially DR and DQ, strongly co-occurred, TCR associations were difficult to assign to individual alleles. Because counts were too low, roughly 16 rarely observed V segments, including chromosome 9 orphons, were left out of the earlier analysis of over 550 of the donors. Only TCR beta chains were sequenced in this cohort, and the absence of alpha or paired-chain data limited detectable features. Because the 87-base-pair reads could not distinguish some IMGT-functional V segments, including TRBV6-2 and TRBV6-3, those segments were excluded. Compared with the 666-donor mean, donors in an Asian-associated ancestry cluster had fewer N-insertions in productive TCRs, according to a later genetic analysis. In both the original and validation cohorts, the classifier was reported to diagnose cytomegalovirus status with high specificity and sensitivity. A further reported finding was that TCR beta sequences accurately predicted the HLA-A and HLA-B alleles for most subjects in the first cohort. Correlated functional status among segregating V segments might be attributable to linkage disequilibrium, but an unknown experimental factor could not be ruled out. In an earlier analysis of 587 of the donors, most TCR beta V segments appeared in productive rearrangements about 87% or about 30% of the time, broadly matching IMGT annotations.

The sequenced material came from PBMCs. This sequence was found in a male donor in good health and CMV-seropositive. This chain joins TRBV6-5 to TRBJ1-1; 7 junctional bases match TRBD1. In nucleotides, the sequence is TGTGCCAGCAGTTACTTTTTGCAGGGGGACACTGAAGCTTTCTTT. This encodes CASSYFLQGDTEAFF.